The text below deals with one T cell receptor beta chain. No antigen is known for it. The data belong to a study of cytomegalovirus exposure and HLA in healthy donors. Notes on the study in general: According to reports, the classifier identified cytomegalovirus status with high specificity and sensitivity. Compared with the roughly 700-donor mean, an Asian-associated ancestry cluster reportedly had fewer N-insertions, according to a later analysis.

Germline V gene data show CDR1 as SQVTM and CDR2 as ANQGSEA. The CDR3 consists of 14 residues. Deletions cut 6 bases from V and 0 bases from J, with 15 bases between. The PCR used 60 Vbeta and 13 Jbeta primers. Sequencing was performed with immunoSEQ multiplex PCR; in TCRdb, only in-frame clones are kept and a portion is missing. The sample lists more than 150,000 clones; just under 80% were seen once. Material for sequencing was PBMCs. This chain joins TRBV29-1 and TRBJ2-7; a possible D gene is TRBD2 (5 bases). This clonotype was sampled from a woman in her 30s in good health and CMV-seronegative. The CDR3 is CSVKEGSSSYEQYF. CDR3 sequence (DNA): TGCAGCGTCAAGGAAGGGAGCAGCTCCTACGAGCAGTACTTC.